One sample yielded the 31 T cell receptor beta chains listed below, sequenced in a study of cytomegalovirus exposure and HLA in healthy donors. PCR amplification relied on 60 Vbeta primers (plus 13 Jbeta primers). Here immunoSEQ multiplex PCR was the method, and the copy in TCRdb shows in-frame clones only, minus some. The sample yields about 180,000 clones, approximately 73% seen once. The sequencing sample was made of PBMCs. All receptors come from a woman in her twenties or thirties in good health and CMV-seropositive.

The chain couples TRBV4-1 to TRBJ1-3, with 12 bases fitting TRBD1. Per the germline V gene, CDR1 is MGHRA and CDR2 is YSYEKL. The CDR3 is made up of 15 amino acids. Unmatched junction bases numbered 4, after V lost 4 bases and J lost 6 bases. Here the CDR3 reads CASSPGTGGENTIYF. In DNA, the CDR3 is TGCGCCAGCAGCCCCGGGACAGGGGGCGAAAACACCATATATTTT.

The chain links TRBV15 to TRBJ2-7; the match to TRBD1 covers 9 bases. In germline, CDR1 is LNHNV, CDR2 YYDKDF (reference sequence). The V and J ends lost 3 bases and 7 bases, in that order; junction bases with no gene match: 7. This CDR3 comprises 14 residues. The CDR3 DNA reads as TGTGCCACCAGCAGGGGGGACAGGGCCGAGGAGCAGTACTTC. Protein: CATSRGDRAEEQYF.

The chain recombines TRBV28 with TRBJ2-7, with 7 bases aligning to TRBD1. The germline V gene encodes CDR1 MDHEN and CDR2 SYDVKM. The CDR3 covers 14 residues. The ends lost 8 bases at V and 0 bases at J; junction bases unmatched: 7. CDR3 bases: TGTGCCAGCGGGGACAGTCCTATCTCCTACGAGCAGTACTTC. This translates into CASGDSPISYEQYF. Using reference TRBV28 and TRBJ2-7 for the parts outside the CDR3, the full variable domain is DVKVTQSSRYLVKRTGEKVFLECVQDMDHENMFWYRQDPGLGLRLIYFSYDVKMKEKGDIPEGYSVSREKKERFSLILESASTNQTSMYLCASGDSPISYEQYFGPGTRLTVT.

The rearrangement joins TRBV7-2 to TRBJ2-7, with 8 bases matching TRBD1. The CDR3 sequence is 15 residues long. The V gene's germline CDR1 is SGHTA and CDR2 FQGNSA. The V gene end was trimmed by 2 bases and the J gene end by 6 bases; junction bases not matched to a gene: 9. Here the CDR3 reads CASSLSGTGPREQYF. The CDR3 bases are TGTGCCAGCAGCTTATCCGGGACAGGACCCCGCGAGCAGTACTTC.

CDR3 nucleotides: TGTGCCAGCAGCAAGTCGGGTCGGGACAGGGTGAACACCGGGGAGCTGTTTTTT. The encoded protein is CASSKSGRDRVNTGELFF. The genes are TRBV21-1 and TRBJ2-2; the table's D call, TRBD1, was not checked against the DNA. TRBV21-1 is given as a pseudogene. There are 18 residues in the CDR3.

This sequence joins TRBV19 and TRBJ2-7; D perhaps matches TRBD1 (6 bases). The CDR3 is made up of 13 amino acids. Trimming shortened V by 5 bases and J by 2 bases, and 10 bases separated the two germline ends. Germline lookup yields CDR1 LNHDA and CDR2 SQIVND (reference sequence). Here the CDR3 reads CASSQQGAYEQYF. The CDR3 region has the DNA TGTGCCAGTAGTCAACAGGGAGCCTACGAGCAGTACTTC.

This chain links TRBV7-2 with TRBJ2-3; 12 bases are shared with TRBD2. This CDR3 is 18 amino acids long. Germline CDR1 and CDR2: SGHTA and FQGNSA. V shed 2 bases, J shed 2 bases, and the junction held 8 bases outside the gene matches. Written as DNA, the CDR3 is TGTGCCAGCAGCTTAATTCACCGACTAGCGGGGGCCACAGATACGCAGTATTTT. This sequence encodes CASSLIHRLAGATDTQYF.

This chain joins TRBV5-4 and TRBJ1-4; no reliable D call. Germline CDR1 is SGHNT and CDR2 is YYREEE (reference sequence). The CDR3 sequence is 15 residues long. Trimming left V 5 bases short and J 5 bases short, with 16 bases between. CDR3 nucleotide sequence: TGTGCCAGCAGTTCCGGAGGCCCCGCCAATGAAAAACTGTTTTTT. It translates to CASSSGGPANEKLFF.

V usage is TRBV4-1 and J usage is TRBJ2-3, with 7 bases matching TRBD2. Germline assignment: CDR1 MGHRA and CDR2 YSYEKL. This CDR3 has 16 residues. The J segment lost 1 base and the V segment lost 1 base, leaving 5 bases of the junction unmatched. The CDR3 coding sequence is TGCGCCAGCAGCCAAGGGGGAGCGGGGCGCACAGATACGCAGTATTTT. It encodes CASSQGGAGRTDTQYF.

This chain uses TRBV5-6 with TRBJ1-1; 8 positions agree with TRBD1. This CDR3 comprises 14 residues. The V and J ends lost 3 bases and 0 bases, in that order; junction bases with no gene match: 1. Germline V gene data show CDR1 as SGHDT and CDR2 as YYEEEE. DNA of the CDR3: TGTGCCAGCAGCTACAGGGGGATGAACACTGAAGCTTTCTTT. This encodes CASSYRGMNTEAFF.

This CDR3 reads CASSPGGVAYNEQFF. In nucleotides, the CDR3 is TGTGCCAGCAGCCCCGGGGGGGTCGCCTACAATGAGCAGTTCTTC. This rearrangement joins TRBV9 to TRBJ2-1; 8 positions agree with TRBD2. Germline V gene sequence: CDR1 SGDLS, CDR2 YYNGEE. The CDR3 loop spans 15 amino acids. The V gene end was trimmed by 4 bases and the J gene end by 2 bases; junction bases not matched to a gene: 5.

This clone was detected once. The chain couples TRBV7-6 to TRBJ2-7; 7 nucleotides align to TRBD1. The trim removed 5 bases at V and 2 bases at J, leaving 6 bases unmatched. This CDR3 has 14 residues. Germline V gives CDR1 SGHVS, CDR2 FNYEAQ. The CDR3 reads CASSRRDSTYEQYF. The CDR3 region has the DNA TGTGCCAGCAGCCGTCGGGACAGTACCTACGAGCAGTACTTC. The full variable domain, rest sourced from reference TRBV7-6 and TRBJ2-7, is GAGVSQSPRYKVTKRGQDVALRCDPISGHVSLYWYRQALGQGPEFLTYFNYEAQQDKSGLPNDRFSAERPEGSISTLTIQRTEQRDSAMYRCASSRRDSTYEQYFGPGTRLTVT.

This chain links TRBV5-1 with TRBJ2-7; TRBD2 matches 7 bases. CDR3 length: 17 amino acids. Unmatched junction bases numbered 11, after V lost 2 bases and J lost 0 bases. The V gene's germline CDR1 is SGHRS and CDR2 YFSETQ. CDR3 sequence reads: CASSFRTGTTSSYEQYF. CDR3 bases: TGCGCCAGCAGCTTCCGGACGGGGACTACTAGCTCCTACGAGCAGTACTTC.

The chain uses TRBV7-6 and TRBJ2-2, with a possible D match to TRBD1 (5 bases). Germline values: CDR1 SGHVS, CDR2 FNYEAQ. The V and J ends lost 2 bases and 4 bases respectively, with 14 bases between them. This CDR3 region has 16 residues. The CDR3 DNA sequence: TGTGCCAGCAGCTTAATGGGAACAGGCCTCACCGGGGAGCTGTTTTTT. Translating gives CASSLMGTGLTGELFF.

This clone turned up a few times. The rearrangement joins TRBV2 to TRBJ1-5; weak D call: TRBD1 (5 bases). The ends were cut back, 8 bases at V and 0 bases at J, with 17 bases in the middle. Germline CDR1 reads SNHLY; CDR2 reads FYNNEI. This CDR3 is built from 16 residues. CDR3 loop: CASGREQGPSNQPQHF. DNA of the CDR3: TGTGCCAGCGGGCGGGAGCAGGGCCCTAGCAATCAGCCCCAGCATTTT.

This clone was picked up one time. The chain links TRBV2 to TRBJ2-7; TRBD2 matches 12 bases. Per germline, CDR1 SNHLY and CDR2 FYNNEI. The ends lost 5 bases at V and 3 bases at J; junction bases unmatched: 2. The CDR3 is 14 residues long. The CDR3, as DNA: TGTGCCAGCAGTCCTAGCGGGGGGGTCTACGAGCAGTACTTC. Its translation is CASSPSGGVYEQYF.

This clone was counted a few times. The CDR3 nucleotides are TGTGCCAGCAGCTTGGCGGGACTAGGGACCTACGAGCAGTACTTC. Its protein product is CASSLAGLGTYEQYF. V usage is TRBV5-4 and J usage is TRBJ2-5; TRBD2 agrees at 8 bases. The J call is doubtful: the DNA matches TRBJ2-7 better. There are 15 residues in the CDR3. The germline V gene has CDR1 SGHNT and CDR2 YYREEE (reference sequence).

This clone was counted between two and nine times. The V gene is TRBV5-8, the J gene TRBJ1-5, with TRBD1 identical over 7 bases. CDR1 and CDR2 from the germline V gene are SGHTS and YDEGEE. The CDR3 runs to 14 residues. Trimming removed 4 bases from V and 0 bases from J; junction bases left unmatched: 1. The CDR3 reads CASSGQVSNQPQHF. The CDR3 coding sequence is TGTGCCAGCAGCGGACAGGTTAGCAATCAGCCCCAGCATTTT.

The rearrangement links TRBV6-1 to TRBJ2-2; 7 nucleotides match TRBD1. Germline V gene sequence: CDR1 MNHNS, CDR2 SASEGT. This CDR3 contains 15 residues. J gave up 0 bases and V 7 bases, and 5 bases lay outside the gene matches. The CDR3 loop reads CASNIGTANTGELFF. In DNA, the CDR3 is TGTGCCAGCAATATCGGGACAGCGAACACCGGGGAGCTGTTTTTT.

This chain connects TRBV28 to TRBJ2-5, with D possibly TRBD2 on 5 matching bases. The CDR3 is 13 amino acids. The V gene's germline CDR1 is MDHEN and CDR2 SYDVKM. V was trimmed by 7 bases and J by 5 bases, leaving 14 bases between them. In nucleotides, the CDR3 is TGTGCCAGCATCGCTGAGGGTGAGGAGACCCAGTACTTC. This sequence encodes CASIAEGEETQYF.

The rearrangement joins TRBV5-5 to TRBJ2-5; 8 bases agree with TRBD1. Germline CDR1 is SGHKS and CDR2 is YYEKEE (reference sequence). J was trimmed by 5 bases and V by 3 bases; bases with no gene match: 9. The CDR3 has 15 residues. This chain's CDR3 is CASSSFRGRIETQYF. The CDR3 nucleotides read TGTGCCAGCAGCTCGTTCAGGGGGCGCATTGAGACCCAGTACTTC.

The CDR3 nucleotides read TGTGCCAGCAGTTTATCCCGAACAGGGGTTTTAAATTCACCCCTCCACTTT. It encodes CASSLSRTGVLNSPLHF. The chain joins TRBV27 to TRBJ1-6, with 7 bases matching TRBD1. This CDR3 contains 17 residues. Germline loops: CDR1 MNHEY, CDR2 SMNVEV (reference sequence). Trimming at V came to 0 bases and at J to 7 bases, leaving 9 bases not matched to a gene.

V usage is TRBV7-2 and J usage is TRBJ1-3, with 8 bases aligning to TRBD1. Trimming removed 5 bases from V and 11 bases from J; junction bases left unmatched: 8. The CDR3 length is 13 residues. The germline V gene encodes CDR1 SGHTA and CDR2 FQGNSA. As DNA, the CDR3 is TGTGCCAGCAGCCTTGACAGGGGCCAACCCATATATTTT. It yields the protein CASSLDRGQPIYF.

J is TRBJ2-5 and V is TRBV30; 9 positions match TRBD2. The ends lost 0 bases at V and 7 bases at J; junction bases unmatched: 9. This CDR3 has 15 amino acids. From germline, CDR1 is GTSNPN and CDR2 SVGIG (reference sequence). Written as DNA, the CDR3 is TGTGCCTGGAGTGTTGGCGGGGGGGACGTAGGGACCCAGTACTTC. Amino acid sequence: CAWSVGGGDVGTQYF.

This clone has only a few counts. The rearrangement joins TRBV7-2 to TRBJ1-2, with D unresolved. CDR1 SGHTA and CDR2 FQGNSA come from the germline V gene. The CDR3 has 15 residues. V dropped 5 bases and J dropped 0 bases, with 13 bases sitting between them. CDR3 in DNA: TGTGCCAGCAGCCCAAGCCAAAACCCTAACTATGGCTACACCTTC. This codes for CASSPSQNPNYGYTF.

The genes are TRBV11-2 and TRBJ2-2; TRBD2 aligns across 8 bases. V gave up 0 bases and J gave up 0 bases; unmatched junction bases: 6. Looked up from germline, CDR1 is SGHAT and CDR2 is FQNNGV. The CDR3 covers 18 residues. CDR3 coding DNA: TGTGCCAGCAGCTTAGATCCTAGCGGGTTCGCGAACACCGGGGAGCTGTTTTTT. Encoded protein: CASSLDPSGFANTGELFF.

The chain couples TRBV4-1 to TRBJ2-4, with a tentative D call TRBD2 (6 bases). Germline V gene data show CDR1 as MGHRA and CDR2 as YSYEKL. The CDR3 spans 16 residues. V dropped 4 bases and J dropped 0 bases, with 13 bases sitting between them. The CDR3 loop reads CASSLTGRGAKNIQYF. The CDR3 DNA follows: TGCGCCAGCAGCCTTACGGGGCGGGGAGCCAAAAACATTCAGTACTTC.

CDR3 DNA sequence: TGTGCCTGGGCTAGTCGGAATGAGCAGTTCTTC. Translation gives CAWASRNEQFF. The rearrangement uses TRBV30 and TRBJ2-1; D not certain. CDR1 and CDR2 from the germline V gene are GTSNPN and SVGIG (reference sequence). CDR3 length equals 11 residues. The V and J ends lost 5 bases and 7 bases respectively, with 9 bases between them. The full variable domain, its missing parts supplied by reference TRBV30 and TRBJ2-1, is SQTIHQWPATLVQPVGSPLSLECTVEGTSNPNLYWYRQAAGRGLQLLFYSVGIGQISSEVPQNLSASRPQDRQFILSSKKLLLSDSGFYLCAWASRNEQFFGPGTRLTVL.

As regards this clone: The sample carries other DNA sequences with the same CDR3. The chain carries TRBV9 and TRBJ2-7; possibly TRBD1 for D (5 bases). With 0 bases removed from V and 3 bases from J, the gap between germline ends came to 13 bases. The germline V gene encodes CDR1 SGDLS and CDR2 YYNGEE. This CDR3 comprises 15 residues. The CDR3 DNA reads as TGTGCCAGCAGCGTAGGGGCAGGGTACGACTACGAGCAGTACTTC. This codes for CASSVGAGYDYEQYF.

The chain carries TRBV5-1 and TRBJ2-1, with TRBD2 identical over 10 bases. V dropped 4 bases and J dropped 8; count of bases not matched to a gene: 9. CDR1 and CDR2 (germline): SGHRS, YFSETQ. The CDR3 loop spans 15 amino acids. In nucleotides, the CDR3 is TGCGCCAGCAGCCCCGGGGAGCGGGGGGGCGATGAGCAGTTCTTC. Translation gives CASSPGERGGDEQFF.

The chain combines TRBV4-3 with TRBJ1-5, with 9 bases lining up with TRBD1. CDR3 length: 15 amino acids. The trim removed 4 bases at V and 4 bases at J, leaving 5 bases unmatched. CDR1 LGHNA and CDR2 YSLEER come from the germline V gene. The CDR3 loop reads CASSLGQGLNQPQHF. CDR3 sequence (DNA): TGCGCCAGCAGCCTGGGACAGGGCCTTAATCAGCCCCAGCATTTT.